This TCR beta chain is from a study of blood T cell repertoires in COVID-19. Overall study: Sources were T cells, B-cell-depleted T cells, or PBMCs; the material itself was cDNA or gDNA.

CDR1 and CDR2 from the germline V gene are LGHDT and YNNKEL (reference sequence). This CDR3 region has 14 residues. Trimming removed 0 bases from V and 10 bases from J, with 15 bases in between. Produced via immunoSEQ multiplex PCR; TCRdb's table is partial and in-frame only. Of under 140,000 clones in the sample, 80% to 90% are singletons; the top ten hold about 15%. Specimen: peripheral blood. This clonotype was obtained from a woman aged 55-69 years with acute or convalescent COVID-19. The chain is built from TRBV3-1 (or the pseudogene TRBV3-2) and TRBJ1-1; TRBD1 is a possible D gene (6 bases). This CDR3 reads CASSQEDRPAGAFF. The CDR3 DNA is TGTGCCAGCAGCCAAGAAGACAGGCCTGCCGGAGCTTTCTTT.